The following is a T cell receptor (beta chain) sequence with its context. Its antigen is as yet unknown. The sample originates from a study of cytomegalovirus exposure and HLA in healthy donors. Study-level points and caveats: Using a false discovery rate of 0.05, a later analysis showed that approximately 18,000 TCR beta sequences were associated with HLA alleles. Sequencing probably produced one cluster of sequence variants that were highly shared.

The CDR3 is 14 amino acids. With 6 bases clipped from V and 8 bases from J, the junction kept 7 bases outside the gene matches. CDR1 and CDR2 from the germline V gene are MDHEN and SYDVKM. Amplification used 60 Vbeta primers and 13 Jbeta primers. Some clones are missing from TCRdb's copy, which holds only in-frame ones; the method was immunoSEQ multiplex PCR. Of approximately 110,000 clones listed, about 64% are singletons. This sequence was found in a man aged 18 to 29 in good health and CMV-seropositive. Sequenced input: PBMCs. The rearrangement links TRBV28 to TRBJ1-2; 12 bases are shared with TRBD1. CDR3 DNA: TGTGCCAGCAGGGGACAGGGGGCGTTTAGGGGCTACACCTTC. Translating it yields CASRGQGAFRGYTF.